The 3 T cell receptor beta chains listed next were all sequenced from one sample in a study of cytomegalovirus exposure and HLA in healthy donors. Data came from immunoSEQ multiplex PCR; TCRdb stores just in-frame clones and leaves some out. The top ten clones hold roughly 9.3% of a sample with 130,000 to 150,000 clones, nearly 90% of them seen once. The source material was PBMCs. The receptors shown here come from a woman in her late teens or twenties in good health and CMV-seropositive.

This chain uses TRBV11-2 with TRBJ1-1, with D unclear. The CDR3 consists of 14 residues. Deletions cut 6 bases from V and 1 base from J, with 12 bases between. The germline CDR1 and CDR2 sequences are SGHAT and FQNNGV. CDR3: CASRNTPTNTEAFF. CDR3 in DNA: TGTGCCAGCAGAAATACACCCACGAACACTGAAGCTTTCTTT.

The rearrangement links TRBV7-6 to TRBJ1-1; 9 bases match TRBD1. Trimming at V came to 3 bases and at J to 3 bases, leaving 5 bases not matched to a gene. CDR1 is SGHVS, CDR2 FNYEAQ, per germline. The CDR3 is 15 amino acids. This chain's CDR3 is CASSFRGQGYTEAFF. The CDR3 nucleotides are TGTGCCAGCAGCTTTAGGGGACAGGGTTACACTGAAGCTTTCTTT.

The V and J genes are TRBV7-8 and TRBJ2-1, with a tentative D call TRBD1 (6 bases). Germline V gives CDR1 SGHVS, CDR2 FQNEAQ. Trimming left V 5 bases short and J 2 bases short, with 13 bases between. The CDR3 totals 15 residues. As DNA, the CDR3 is TGTGCCAGCAGCCCGACAGGTAGAACCTACAATGAGCAGTTCTTC. Amino acids: CASSPTGRTYNEQFF.